The present T cell receptor beta chain was sequenced within a study of a mutant IDH1 vaccine in newly diagnosed glioma (dated by TCRdb to 2020 to 2023). In terms of the full investigation: Across visits V03 through V10, patients got a total of eight vaccinations, given in weeks 1, 3, 5, 7, 11, 15, 19 and 23. Before enrollment, patients had received standard therapy of radiotherapy alone, temozolomide alone, or radiochemotherapy with temozolomide; most received the combination. Peripheral blood samples were drawn at six visits, namely V03 (baseline), V05, V07, V10, V12 and V13. Of the 32 patients who were treated, around 62% were male and roughly 38% were female, and the mean age was roughly 40 years. For exploratory analyses, fewer than 30 treated patients had longitudinal TCRB deep sequencing done wherever samples were available. In the chemotherapy-containing groups, vaccination started alongside temozolomide cycles, whereas in patients who had radiotherapy alone it started 4-6 weeks after radiotherapy. Summary of the overall study and its limitations: Pseudoprogression seemed to be unrelated to changes in the top peripheral T cell clonotypes found by TCRB sequencing. Availability determined which PBMC samples were chosen for TCRB deep sequencing. The authors stated that sample limitations prevented analyses of patient blood samples from being reproduced. Across multiple MHC alleles, vaccine-induced immune responses were seen in 90% to 95% of patients.

The CDR3 holds 13 amino acids from the cysteine to the phenylalanine. Solely the CDR3 DNA is kept, with 39 bases framed from the first base. The V end loses 4 bases and the J end loses 0 bases, and a stretch of 10 bases separates them. The germline V gene yields SQVTM for CDR1 and ANQGSEA for CDR2. The time point label, as the study defines it: week 23, last vaccination. Each vaccine dose, consisting of 300 ug of a 20-mer mutant IDH1 peptide in Montanide, was administered subcutaneously with topical imiquimod. Donors had newly diagnosed WHO grade 3 or 4 IDH1-mutant astrocytomas with loss of nuclear ATRX. The samples were drawn from NOA16, a multicentre, single-arm, open-label phase I trial in Germany that tested a mutant IDH1 peptide vaccine in humans for the first time. Genomic DNA for TCRB sequencing was extracted from EDTA blood using the DNeasy Blood and Tissue Kit. Receptors were amplified or captured by the immunoSEQ multiplex PCR assay. Rearranged TCR beta chain sequences were amplified with the hsTCRB Kit following the manufacturer's protocol. TCRB libraries were sequenced on an Illumina MiSeq. As for how the authors treated the data: The kit vendor's proprietary platform handled demultiplexing, trimming and gene mapping. Held by TCRdb, this immuneACCESS table contains in-frame sequences only and omits some clones. Under half of the omission traces to an unresolved V gene where checked; the cause of the rest is unknown. V and J calls and clone size are as listed in that table; D and trimming were resolved from the DNA. The sample has about 54,000 clones on record, 87% of them singletons. Clones ranked in the top ten supply 1.1% to 1.5% of the sample.

A remark on this clone: Its specific antigen is unknown. Per-base quality was not reported, and no clone a single base away is much larger than it.

This clonotype was obtained from a middle-aged man with glioma. Sequenced material: PBMCs, taken from a glioma patient whose treatment included an IDH1 peptide vaccine. Recombination linked TRBV29-1 to TRBJ2-7, with no D gene named confidently. The CDR3 protein sequence reads: CSVAETLSYEQYF. The sequenced DNA: TGCAGCGTTGCAGAAACACTCTCCTACGAGCAGTACTTC.